Considering frequency, the clone carrying this T cell receptor beta chain is medium-sized. Its antigen is as yet unknown. CD45RO-CCR7+CD27+CD95- marked naive CD8+ T cells. The authors made the TRB cDNA libraries by 5' RACE using UMI labels. Each CDR3 protein gets one entry in TCRdb, which reprocessed the 5' RACE reads and gives no DNA. The sample features 8,000 to 10,000 distinct CDR3 sequences, with 1% in its top ten. The data originate from a study of CXCR3-negative and CXCR3-positive naive CD8 T cells. CDR1 is LGHDT and CDR2 is YNNKEL in the germline V gene (reference sequence). This CDR3 spans 14 amino acids. Findings of the study overall: Naive subsets did not differ in surface CD5, and TRB CDR3 properties served to infer TCR strength. Both naive subsets had comparably high diversity; memory CD8+ cells much lower. CXCR3 expression dropped partially after cryopreservation, and most assays relied on fresh PBMCs.

Sequenced sample: naive CXCR3- CD8+ T cells from blood. Regarding subset: CD45RO-CCR7+CD27+CD95- naive CD8+ T cells lacking CXCR3 (TNR3-). V and J are TRBV3-1 and TRBJ2-7; without DNA, the TCRdb call of TRBD1 cannot be checked. This TCR derives from a human donor in good health. Some clones in this sample may be carry-over from other donors' samples. This chain's CDR3 is CASEGGTPTYEQYF.